This T cell receptor beta chain was sequenced for a study of T-cell memory formation after mild COVID-19. The V gene's germline CDR1 is MNHEY and CDR2 SVGAGI. This CDR3 contains 16 residues. V was shortened by 4 bases and J by 5 bases, with 21 bases between the two germline ends. Study-level findings and limits: A second wave expanding day 15 to 37 was CD4+-biased; contracting clones were balanced. Cross-reactive memory apparently joined, as some responding clones appeared in pre-infection memory. There was no confirmation that second-wave clones peaking on day 37 were SARS-CoV-2 specific.

This clonotype has just one count. Its antigen remains unknown. MiXCR was run by TCRdb on the 5' RACE reads, yielding one entry per CDR3 protein. The sample lists hundreds of thousands of distinct CDR3 sequences, 18% occurring once. The chain employs TRBV6-5 and TRBJ2-7; no reliable D call. The source is an adult woman who had mild COVID-19 (a few samples of this study predate the infection). Cell type and time point are not known. The sequencing input was PBMCs or a T cell subset sorted from them (not recorded which). The CDR3 region has the DNA TGTGCCAGCAGTTTAAAGTACCCCCCAACCCTCGACGAGCAGTACTTC. Its translation is CASSLKYPPTLDEQYF.